The 32 T cell receptor beta chains reported below all come from one sample, sequenced in a study of naive and memory T cell subsets. Two oligonucleotides, mixed equimolar, formed the beta constant-region primer covering TRBC1 and TRBC2. MiXCR, run by TCRdb on the UMI-ligation and nested PCR reads, gives a single entry per CDR3 protein. The sample lists over 4,500 distinct CDR3 sequences, more than 6.5% seen once, with roughly 43% in the top ten. Source material: effector memory CD8+ T cells from blood. Indicated subset: effector memory, CD45RA- CD27-. The receptor set was obtained from a human donor in good health.

This clonotype was picked up many times. V usage is TRBV20-1 and J usage is TRBJ2-1, with TRBD2 as a possible D gene (5 bases). The CDR3 runs to 14 residues. Trimming removed 3 bases from V and 1 base from J, with 10 bases in between. CDR1 and CDR2 (germline): DFQATT, SNEGSKA (reference sequence). The CDR3 loop reads CSASWETSYNEQFF. CDR3 bases: TGCAGTGCTAGCTGGGAGACTTCCTACAATGAGCAGTTCTTC.

The chain couples TRBV7-9 to TRBJ2-2; TRBD1 matches 10 bases. Losses at the gene ends were 2 bases for V and 15 bases for J; bases not matched to a gene: 3. Germline assignment: CDR1 SEHNR and CDR2 FQNEAQ (reference sequence). The CDR3 spans 12 residues. The CDR3 loop is CASSLSDRGVFF. CDR3 sequence (DNA): TGTGCCAGCAGCTTATCGGACAGGGGGGTGTTTTTT.

This clonotype was seen many times. The chain carries TRBV7-3 and TRBJ2-2; D may be TRBD1 or TRBD2 (5 bases each). Germline V gene lookup returns CDR1 SGHTA and CDR2 FQGTGA. The V gene lost 5 bases and the J gene lost 3 bases, with 13 bases spanning the gap. This CDR3 is 15 amino acids long. This CDR3 is CASSTGLGDTGELFF. The CDR3 nucleotides are TGTGCCAGCAGCACGGGGCTCGGGGACACCGGGGAGCTGTTTTTT.

This clonotype showed up many times. This sequence joins TRBV25-1 and TRBJ1-1; D ambiguous. CDR1 is MGHDK and CDR2 is SYGVNS in the germline V gene. Trimming took 6 bases from V and 1 from J, leaving 15 bases between them. The CDR3 is 15 residues long. This chain's CDR3 is CASSLWRLPNTEAFF. The CDR3 DNA reads TGTGCCAGCAGCCTATGGAGGCTACCGAACACTGAAGCTTTCTTT.

The V call is TRBV4-3, the J call TRBJ1-3; D is possibly TRBD1 (6 bases). The ends were cut back, 4 bases at V and 4 bases at J, with 17 bases in the middle. Germline CDR1 and CDR2: LGHNA and YSLEER. CDR3 length equals 16 residues. The DNA of the CDR3 is TGCGCCAGCAGCCGAACAACGTCAGGGACAGGAAACACCATATATTTT. It codes for CASSRTTSGTGNTIYF.

The rearrangement links TRBV6-2 or TRBV6-3 to TRBJ2-3, with D uncertain. Trimming stripped 2 bases from V and 5 bases from J, with 8 bases between. Per germline, CDR1 MNHEY and CDR2 SVGEGT. The CDR3 spans 13 residues. The CDR3 DNA is TGTGCCAGCAGTTACCAAGATATAGATACGCAGTATTTT. Translating it yields CASSYQDIDTQYF.

As regards this clonotype: A much larger clone differs by one base, so this may be a read error. The rearrangement joins TRBV20-1 to TRBJ1-5, with a tentative D call TRBD1 (6 bases). The germline V gene encodes CDR1 DFQATT and CDR2 SNEGSKA (reference sequence). There are 15 residues in the CDR3. CDR3 nucleotides: TGCAGTGCTAGAGGGGAACAGGGTGAATCGGAGCCCCAGAATTTT. This codes for CSARGEQGESEPQNF.

The CDR3 here is CASSPRGYYEQYF. As DNA, the CDR3 is TGTGCCAGCAGCCCCCGCGGCTACTACGAGCAGTACTTC. The chain combines TRBV11-1 with TRBJ2-7; D is undetermined. The germline V gene encodes CDR1 SGHAT and CDR2 FQDESV (reference sequence). The CDR3 is 13 residues long. Trimming left V 5 bases short and J 3 bases short, with 11 bases between.

By sample share, this clonotype is medium-sized (0.01 to 0.1%). The chain employs TRBV6-4 and TRBJ2-3, with 7 bases lining up with TRBD2. This CDR3 contains 13 residues. J gave up 3 bases and V 4 bases, and 1 base lay outside the gene matches. In germline, CDR1 is MRHNA, CDR2 SNTAGT. The CDR3, as DNA: TGTGCCAGCAGTGTTAGCGGGACAGATACGCAGTATTTT. It specifies CASSVSGTDTQYF.

There are many counts of this clonotype. The chain employs TRBV30 and TRBJ1-5; D gene uncertain. Germline values: CDR1 GTSNPN, CDR2 SVGIG (reference sequence). The length of the CDR3 is 15 residues. Trimming removed 1 base from V and 1 base from J, with 11 bases in between. The CDR3 nucleotides are TGTGCCTGGAGTGGGCTGGGCGCGAGCAATCAGCCCCAGCATTTT. Encoded protein: CAWSGLGASNQPQHF.

This clonotype has a handful of counts. The rearrangement links TRBV6-2 or TRBV6-3 to TRBJ2-3; no clear D. The CDR3 length is 14 residues. Germline V gene data show CDR1 as MNHEY and CDR2 as SVGEGT. Trimming took 2 bases from V and 6 from J, leaving 12 bases between them. The DNA of the CDR3 is TGTGCCAGCAGTTACGACCCTGAAGTGGATACGCAGTATTTT. The encoded protein is CASSYDPEVDTQYF.

This clonotype was seen repeatedly, ten times or more. The chain uses TRBV6-2 or TRBV6-3 and TRBJ2-3; perhaps TRBD2 as D (5 bases). The V gene lost 0 bases and the J gene lost 6 bases, with 10 bases spanning the gap. The CDR3 is 14 residues long. The germline gives CDR1 MNHEY, CDR2 SVGEGT. DNA for the CDR3: TGTGCCAGCAGTTACTCTAGCGAGGCGGATACGCAGTATTTT. Its protein is CASSYSSEADTQYF.

The sample holds many counts of this clonotype. This chain connects TRBV24-1 to TRBJ2-6; 10 bases agree with TRBD1. The germline V gene has CDR1 KGHDR and CDR2 SFDVKD. The CDR3 length is 18 residues. J was trimmed by 0 bases and V by 3 bases; bases with no gene match: 4. The CDR3 DNA reads as TGTGCCACCAGTGATCTGGGGACAGGGGACTCTGGGGCCAACGTCCTGACTTTC. Translation gives CATSDLGTGDSGANVLTF.

This clonotype is hyperexpanded within its sample. The chain couples TRBV20-1 to TRBJ2-7, with 7 positions matching TRBD1. CDR1 DFQATT and CDR2 SNEGSKA come from the germline V gene (reference sequence). The CDR3 has 14 amino acids. The V segment lost 6 bases and the J segment 1 base; nucleotides outside the gene matches: 9. CDR3 in DNA: TGCAGTGCCGCGGGCGGCAGGGGGTCCTACGAGCAGTACTTC. As protein: CSAAGGRGSYEQYF.

Within the sample, this clonotype is medium-sized. The chain links TRBV4-3 to TRBJ2-1; 9 bases are a match to TRBD2. Losses at the gene ends were 0 bases for V and 8 bases for J; bases not matched to a gene: 17. This CDR3 contains 19 residues. Per germline, CDR1 LGHNA and CDR2 YSLEER. The CDR3 DNA follows: TGCGCCAGCAGCCAAGATGTAGGGCTAGCGGGGACGTTTAGGTATGAGCAGTTCTTC. Translated: CASSQDVGLAGTFRYEQFF.

This chain links TRBV6-2 or TRBV6-3 with TRBJ2-6, with TRBD2 matching 9 bases. CDR3 length equals 15 residues. Germline V gives CDR1 MNHEY, CDR2 SVGEGT. V gave up 11 bases and J gave up 4 bases; unmatched junction bases: 9. The CDR3 loop reads CAGGGDPSGANVLTF. CDR3 nucleotide sequence: TGTGCCGGCGGGGGGGACCCCTCGGGGGCCAACGTCCTGACTTTC.

The rearrangement links TRBV20-1 to TRBJ2-1; D perhaps matches TRBD1 (5 bases). The germline V gene has CDR1 DFQATT and CDR2 SNEGSKA (reference sequence). Trimming pared 0 bases from V and 1 base from J, leaving 10 bases between. This CDR3 has 15 residues. The CDR3 spells CSARDDSLSYNEQFF. The CDR3 DNA follows: TGCAGTGCTAGAGACGACAGCCTTTCCTACAATGAGCAGTTCTTC.

By sample share, this clonotype is medium-sized. The rearrangement uses TRBV20-1 and TRBJ2-2; 8 bases match TRBD2. V lost 0 bases and J lost 5; bases outside the gene matches: 11. This CDR3 is 17 amino acids long. In germline, CDR1 is DFQATT, CDR2 SNEGSKA (reference sequence). The CDR3 nucleotides are TGCAGTGCTAGAGATGTATACGCGGGGGGAGAGACCGGGGAGCTGTTTTTT. Protein: CSARDVYAGGETGELFF.

This clonotype was detected ten times or more. This chain uses TRBV9 with TRBJ2-1; 7 nucleotides agree with TRBD1. CDR1 is SGDLS and CDR2 is YYNGEE in the germline V gene. CDR3 length equals 14 residues. The J segment lost 7 bases and the V segment lost 3 bases, leaving 7 bases of the junction unmatched. The CDR3 sequence is CASSADRAWNEQFF. In nucleotides, the CDR3 is TGTGCCAGCAGCGCTGACAGGGCGTGGAATGAGCAGTTCTTC.

This clonotype has more than one count but fewer than ten. The V call is TRBV6-2 or TRBV6-3, the J call TRBJ2-1; 8 bases fit TRBD2. CDR1 is MNHEY, CDR2 SVGEGT, per germline. The CDR3 has 15 residues. The ends lost 8 bases at V and 0 bases at J; junction bases unmatched: 6. CDR3 in amino acids: CASGLAESSYNEQFF. The CDR3 nucleotides read TGTGCCAGCGGACTAGCTGAAAGCTCCTACAATGAGCAGTTCTTC.

There are many counts of this clonotype. The gene calls are TRBV20-1 and TRBJ2-7, with D uncertain. Per the germline V gene, CDR1 is DFQATT and CDR2 is SNEGSKA (reference sequence). Trimming removed 0 bases at V and 2 bases at J, with 11 bases between. This CDR3 has 14 residues. CDR3: CSARDETETYEQYF. The CDR3 DNA follows: TGCAGTGCTAGAGATGAAACGGAGACCTACGAGCAGTACTTC.

J is TRBJ2-7 and V is TRBV20-1, with TRBD2 matching over 13 bases. The CDR3 is 16 amino acids. Trimming removed 0 bases from V and 5 bases from J; junction bases left unmatched: 7. Per germline, CDR1 DFQATT and CDR2 SNEGSKA (reference sequence). The chain's CDR3 is CSARDRLAGGEDEQYF. DNA for the CDR3: TGCAGTGCTAGAGATCGACTAGCGGGGGGCGAGGACGAGCAGTACTTC.

CDR3 sequence: CASRGKTGHYGYTF. For the CDR3, the DNA is TGTGCCAGCAGGGGGAAGACAGGCCACTATGGCTACACCTTC. This sequence joins TRBV25-1 and TRBJ1-2, with D perhaps matching TRBD1 (6 bases). Trimming took off 6 bases at V and 3 bases at J, with 14 bases between the two ends. The CDR3 spans 14 residues. Germline V lookup: CDR1 MGHDK, CDR2 SYGVNS.

V gene TRBV2 combines with J gene TRBJ2-7; 9 nucleotides agree with TRBD2. The V gene end was trimmed by 10 bases and the J gene end by 0 bases; junction bases not matched to a gene: 4. The CDR3 length is 13 residues. Germline loops: CDR1 SNHLY, CDR2 FYNNEI. The CDR3 region is CATLAGGSYEQYF. CDR3 DNA: TGTGCCACACTAGCGGGTGGCTCCTACGAGCAGTACTTC.

By share, this clonotype counts as medium-sized. The chain couples TRBV19 to TRBJ2-2; D unclear. The CDR3 loop spans 14 amino acids. Germline CDR1 and CDR2: LNHDA and SQIVND (reference sequence). The V end was cut by 10 bases, the J end by 3 bases, with 15 bases between. CDR3 bases: TGTGCCACCTCGGCCCCCGGCGACACCGGGGAGCTGTTTTTT. Translating gives CATSAPGDTGELFF.

This clonotype was recorded a few times. This chain uses TRBV27 with TRBJ1-1; tentatively, D is TRBD1 (5 bases). V was pared by 4 bases and J by 6 bases, with 15 bases between. Germline V gene lookup returns CDR1 MNHEY and CDR2 SMNVEV (reference sequence). The CDR3 has 14 amino acids. The CDR3, as DNA: TGTGCCAGCAGTTCGATCGACAGTATCGCTGAAGCTTTCTTT. It codes for CASSSIDSIAEAFF.

This clonotype was recorded many times. The chain uses TRBV6-5 and TRBJ1-1; no definite D call. In germline, CDR1 is MNHEY, CDR2 SVGAGI. The ends were cut back, 6 bases at V and 4 bases at J, with 12 bases in the middle. The CDR3 covers 13 residues. The CDR3 loop is CASRSGSSTEAFF. DNA for the CDR3: TGTGCCAGCAGATCTGGTAGTAGCACTGAAGCTTTCTTT.

This clonotype was detected ten times or more. The chain recombines TRBV4-2 with TRBJ2-7, with 9 bases matching TRBD1. The CDR3 covers 16 residues. The junction had 10 bases not matched to a gene; V was cut back by 3 bases and J by 4 bases. The germline gives CDR1 LGHNA, CDR2 YNFKEQ. CDR3 nucleotides: TGTGCCAGCAGCCAGGAGGACAGGGGTTACTCTTACGAGCAGTACTTC. It yields the protein CASSQEDRGYSYEQYF.

This clonotype was counted at least ten times. The J gene is TRBJ2-5, the V gene TRBV20-1, with a tentative D call TRBD1 (5 bases). V was shortened by 6 bases and J by 2 bases, with 16 bases between the two germline ends. Germline CDR1 is DFQATT and CDR2 is SNEGSKA (reference sequence). This CDR3 has 14 residues. The CDR3 sequence: CSATAGAEQETQYF. In nucleotides, the CDR3 is TGCAGTGCCACAGCTGGGGCAGAACAAGAGACCCAGTACTTC.

V is TRBV20-1 and J is TRBJ2-1, with 10 positions matching TRBD2. The length of the CDR3 is 16 residues. From germline, CDR1 is DFQATT and CDR2 SNEGSKA (reference sequence). After removal of 0 bases from V and 8 bases from J, the junction contained 10 bases not matched to a gene. CDR3 in amino acids: CSARDLEREGRYEQFF. CDR3 sequence (DNA): TGCAGTGCTAGAGATCTTGAGCGGGAGGGCCGCTATGAGCAGTTCTTC.

The table lists this clonotype with a few counts. This chain uses TRBV15 with TRBJ2-7, with 9 nucleotides matching TRBD1. The CDR3 totals 16 residues. V lost 1 base and J lost 6; bases outside the gene matches: 10. Looked up from germline, CDR1 is LNHNV and CDR2 is YYDKDF (reference sequence). The CDR3 loop reads CATSRGGDRAFGEQYF. The DNA for the CDR3 is TGTGCCACCAGCAGAGGTGGGGACAGGGCCTTTGGCGAGCAGTACTTC.

In its sample, this clonotype is medium-sized. The V gene is TRBV29-1, the J gene TRBJ2-7; TRBD1 matches 7 bases. This CDR3 has 15 residues. V trimming: 6 bases; J trimming: 0 bases; junction bases outside the gene matches: 11. In germline, CDR1 is SQVTM, CDR2 ANQGSEA. CDR3 sequence (DNA): TGCAGCGTGAATCATTCTGGACAGGACTCCTACGAGCAGTACTTC. Protein: CSVNHSGQDSYEQYF.